Below, one T cell receptor (beta chain) is given with its context. This entry is derived from a study of cytomegalovirus exposure and HLA in healthy donors. Both 60 Vbeta primers and 13 Jbeta primers went into the PCR. Method: immunoSEQ multiplex PCR; TCRdb's copy keeps in-frame clones and lacks some. This table holds about 63,000 clones, 79% found once. The receptor was derived from a woman in her twenties or thirties in good health and CMV-seronegative. The sample comprised PBMCs.

CDR3 nucleotides: TGTGCCAGCAGCTTAGACAGGGCAAGGGAGCAGTTCTTC. This translates into CASSLDRAREQFF. This rearrangement joins TRBV7-2 to TRBJ2-1, with a weak D call TRBD1 (6 bases). Trimming stripped 1 base from V and 10 bases from J, with 11 bases between. CDR3 length equals 13 residues. The V gene's germline CDR1 is SGHTA and CDR2 FQGNSA.